This T cell receptor (beta chain) came from a study of blood T cell repertoires in COVID-19. Study summary: Acute and convalescent COVID-19 specimens originated in the United States, Italy and Spain. Nucleic acid was either cDNA or gDNA, and it came from T cells, B-cell-depleted T cells, or PBMCs.

Participant age was about 18 to 89 years, and participants resided in fewer than 30 US areas. The method was immunoSEQ multiplex PCR; TCRdb's version includes in-frame clones alone and lacks a portion of them. The table includes 200,000 to 250,000 clones, approximately 80% detected once. Germline V gene sequence: CDR1 ENHRY, CDR2 SYGVKD. The V end was cut by 0 bases, the J end by 1 base, with 10 bases between. This CDR3 is 16 amino acids long. This TCR was sampled from a man aged 55 to 70 who had recovered from COVID-19. The specimen sequenced was PBMCs or T cells enriched from blood (not recorded which). V and J are TRBV10-3 and TRBJ2-1; D possibly corresponds to TRBD2 (6 bases). The CDR3 protein is CAISESGGASYNEQFF. The CDR3 coding sequence is TGTGCCATCAGTGAGTCCGGAGGGGCGTCCTACAATGAGCAGTTCTTC.